Listed here is a single T cell receptor (beta chain). This clone was seen only a few times. Its antigen remains undetermined. No clone much larger than this one lies a single base away; base qualities are absent. TCRbeta CDR3 regions were amplified from genomic DNA using the immunoSEQ Assay, a bias-controlled multiplex PCR. From the authors' description of their analysis: Nucleated cell counts per sample were estimated from amplification of reference gene primers within the assay. To quantify the absolute abundance of each unique TCRbeta CDR3 rearrangement, sequence reads were collapsed and filtered. For each sample, productive Simpson clonality was calculated by taking the square root of Simpson's diversity index across productive rearrangements. TCRdb limited this immuneACCESS table to in-frame rearrangements with V and J called. A share of clones is missing; checked studies link under half to unresolved V genes, and the rest is unexplained. Clone size and V and J calls were adopted from that table, with D and trimming inferred from the DNA. Recorded for this sample are about 190,000 clones; approximately 80% of them occurred a single time. The ten largest clones capture 13% of the sample.

Another Seattle source contributed samples from volunteer blood donors who had recovered from COVID-19. Each collaborating institution followed its own protocols to collect whole blood in K2EDTA tubes. For TCRbeta analysis, collaborators shipped samples as frozen whole blood, isolated PBMCs, or DNA extracted from either of those sample types. V is reduced by 1 base and J by 2 bases, leaving a spacing of 8 bases between them. The cysteine opens and the phenylalanine closes a CDR3 of 14 amino acids. The only DNA kept is the CDR3, 42 bases in frame from the first base. Looking up the germline V gene (reference sequence) yields CDR1 SEHNR and CDR2 FQNEAQ. This specimen comes from a study of blood T cell repertoires in COVID-19 (TCRdb year 2020). In terms of the full investigation: Samples from collaborators originated in the United States, Italy and Spain and spanned both the acute and convalescent phases of COVID-19. The prospective study material was composed of cDNA or gDNA derived from T cells, B-cell-depleted T cells, or PBMCs. Deeply sampled blood TCRbeta repertoires from subjects exposed to, actively infected with, or recovered from COVID-19 were included in the dataset. The repertoires were released in a freely available public database meant as a resource for research on the immune response to SARS-CoV-2. Samples were obtained from the ongoing ImmuneRACE study (first 160 participants) and from 1,200 or so subjects provided by 6 global collaborators. The sample metadata nearly always contained a de-identified subject ID, COVID-19 status, age in years and sex. Where HLA class I and class II types were available, the types were taken from metadata supplied by the sample provider, not from assay-based typing. The full study reports these points: How much clinical and demographic metadata was included differed by source and by participant, and the metadata was provided uncurated.

The V and J genes are TRBV7-9 and TRBJ1-1; the D gene cannot be named for sure. The sample was peripheral blood. This TCR was sampled from a man between 50 and 59 years old who had recovered from COVID-19. The CDR3 region reads CASSLEAGNTEAFF. The DNA sequence is TGTGCCAGCAGCTTAGAGGCGGGAAACACTGAAGCTTTCTTT.